These 28 T cell receptor beta chains were sequenced from one sample in a study of spatial heterogeneity in lung cancer. Noted time point: sample taken at primary tumor resection. TCRdb re-analysed the 5' RACE reads in MiXCR, keeping a single row per CDR3 protein. The table shows tens of thousands of distinct CDR3 sequences, with nearly 7% occurring only once. The sequenced sample was PBMCs, obtained at surgery. These receptors were obtained from a female donor with early-stage non-small cell lung cancer.

This clonotype was detected many times. The chain combines TRBV27 with TRBJ2-7, with 9 bases fitting TRBD1. V lost 7 bases to trimming and J lost 6 bases; unmatched junction nucleotides: 16. Germline-derived CDR1 and CDR2 are MNHEY and SMNVEV (reference sequence). The length of the CDR3 is 16 residues. The DNA of the CDR3 is TGTGCCAGCAAAGGGGAGGTAGGGACAGGGCCACCCGAGCAGTACTTC. It yields the protein CASKGEVGTGPPEQYF.

This clonotype came up a few times. V usage is TRBV28 and J usage is TRBJ2-3; 7 positions match TRBD1. The CDR3 sequence is 11 residues long. J lost 14 bases, V lost 4 bases, and 6 bases had no gene match. The germline V gene encodes CDR1 MDHEN and CDR2 SYDVKM. This chain's CDR3 is CASSSGTDLYF. In nucleotides, the CDR3 is TGTGCCAGCAGTTCTGGGACAGACTTGTATTTT.

In its sample, this clonotype was seen many times. The V call is TRBV6-1, the J call TRBJ2-7; D perhaps matches TRBD1 (6 bases). This CDR3 spans 12 amino acids. CDR1 is MNHNS, CDR2 SASEGT, per germline. The V gene lost 4 bases and the J gene lost 4 bases, with 8 bases spanning the gap. Written as DNA, the CDR3 is TGTGCCAGCAGTGCACAGGGTTACGAGCAGTACTTC. It specifies CASSAQGYEQYF.

This clonotype has ten or more counts. V usage is TRBV18 and J usage is TRBJ1-1; D uncertain. Trimming stripped 2 bases from V and 4 bases from J, with 11 bases between. Germline CDR1 and CDR2: KGHSH and LQKENI. CDR3 length equals 14 residues. The CDR3 loop reads CASSPGKEGTEAFF. In nucleotides, the CDR3 is TGTGCCAGCTCACCAGGGAAGGAAGGCACTGAAGCTTTCTTT.

The V and J genes are TRBV5-1 and TRBJ2-3, with a possible D match to TRBD1 (5 bases). CDR3 size: 15 residues. V shed 3 bases and J shed 2 bases, with 13 bases lying between them. Germline CDR1 and CDR2: SGHRS and YFSETQ. The DNA of the CDR3 is TGCGCCAGCAGCTCCAAGGGGTCGGACACAGATACGCAGTATTTT. It is translated as CASSSKGSDTDTQYF.

This clonotype was recorded many times. V is TRBV6-2 or TRBV6-3 and J is TRBJ2-1; the D is unclear. Per germline, CDR1 MNHEY and CDR2 SVGEGT. CDR3 size: 15 residues. V was clipped by 6 bases and J by 5 bases, with 17 bases between them. This CDR3 is CASSQAPSRDNEQFF. CDR3 nucleotides: TGTGCCAGCAGCCAAGCCCCATCCCGGGACAATGAGCAGTTCTTC.

This clonotype showed up just a few times. V usage is TRBV21-1 and J usage is TRBJ2-2; TRBD1 is the table's D call and was not checked against the DNA. TRBV21-1 is a documented pseudogene. The CDR3 is 15 amino acids. For the CDR3, the DNA is TGTGCCAGCTGGACCGGGACAGGGGACACCGGGGAGCTGTTTTTT. Its translation is CASWTGTGDTGELFF.

This clonotype was recorded many times. In nucleotides, the CDR3 is TGTGCCAGCAGCCTTCTCCCGGGGGCCGCCAACTATGGCTACACCTTC. This codes for CASSLLPGAANYGYTF. J is TRBJ1-2 and V is TRBV11-2, with D perhaps matching TRBD1 (6 bases). Trimming took 5 bases from V and 2 from J, leaving 18 bases between them. Germline V CDR1 and CDR2: SGHAT, FQNNGV. The CDR3 loop spans 16 amino acids.

This clonotype appeared a few times. The J gene is TRBJ2-5, the V gene TRBV24-1, with D perhaps matching TRBD2 (5 bases). Deletions cut 5 bases from V and 0 bases from J, with 6 bases between. Germline V lookup: CDR1 KGHDR, CDR2 SFDVKD. CDR3 length: 13 residues. The CDR3 DNA reads as TGTGCCACCAGTGCGGACTACCAAGAGACCCAGTACTTC. Its protein is CATSADYQETQYF.

Ten or more counts support this clonotype. The chain joins TRBV6-2 or TRBV6-3 to TRBJ1-1; possibly TRBD1 for D (6 bases). V was shortened by 6 bases and J by 0 bases, with 14 bases between the two germline ends. CDR3 length: 15 residues. Germline lookup yields CDR1 MNHEY and CDR2 SVGEGT. The CDR3 bases are TGTGCCAGCAGCAGGCATGGACAGATGAACACTGAAGCTTTCTTT. This encodes CASSRHGQMNTEAFF.

Only a few counts were recorded for this clonotype. V gene TRBV11-2 combines with J gene TRBJ2-3; 8 nucleotides agree with TRBD2. CDR1 is SGHAT and CDR2 is FQNNGV in the germline V gene. The CDR3 totals 16 residues. Losses at the gene ends were 4 bases for V and 4 bases for J; bases not matched to a gene: 10. The CDR3 here is CASSWGTGGSSDTQYF. The CDR3 DNA reads as TGTGCCAGCAGCTGGGGCACGGGGGGGTCCTCAGATACGCAGTATTTT.

In this sample, this clonotype turned up many times. The chain employs TRBV15 and TRBJ2-5; D is undetermined. V shed 1 base and J shed 1 base, with 7 bases lying between them. Germline CDR1 LNHNV, CDR2 YYDKDF (reference sequence). This CDR3 comprises 14 residues. CDR3 DNA: TGTGCCACCAGCAGAGCCCGGTCCCAAGAGACCCAGTACTTC. This codes for CATSRARSQETQYF.

This clonotype has just a few counts. The chain links TRBV29-1 to TRBJ1-6; a weak D match, TRBD1 (5 bases). V was pared by 4 bases and J by 7 bases, with 20 bases between. This CDR3 contains 16 residues. Germline V gives CDR1 SQVTM, CDR2 ANQGSEA. CDR3 amino acids: CSVVVSGNPDNSPLHF. In nucleotides, the CDR3 is TGCAGCGTTGTCGTTTCAGGGAATCCGGACAATTCACCCCTCCACTTT.

This clonotype was counted at least ten times. This chain uses TRBV7-9 with TRBJ1-5; D is unresolved. CDR3 length: 15 amino acids. Trimming shortened V by 1 base and J by 8 bases, and 15 bases separated the two germline ends. Germline V CDR1 and CDR2: SEHNR, FQNEAQ (reference sequence). Here the CDR3 DNA reads TGTGCCAGCAGCTTAGGGGGTACTGCCATAGAGCCCCAGCATTTT. Protein: CASSLGGTAIEPQHF.

This clonotype has a count of ten or more. J is TRBJ2-3 and V is TRBV7-2, with 9 bases matching TRBD2. CDR3 length equals 18 residues. Germline values: CDR1 SGHTA, CDR2 FQGNSA. V lost 3 bases, J lost 4 bases, and 14 bases stayed unmatched. CDR3 in amino acids: CASSFDRPAGGPADTQYF. DNA of the CDR3: TGTGCCAGCAGCTTCGACCGCCCAGCGGGGGGACCAGCAGATACGCAGTATTTT.

This clonotype has a count of ten or more. The chain combines TRBV5-1 with TRBJ2-7; a possible D gene is TRBD1 (5 bases). Looked up from germline, CDR1 is SGHRS and CDR2 is YFSETQ. There are 15 residues in the CDR3. Trimming took 0 bases from V and 0 from J, leaving 10 bases between them. CDR3 nucleotides: TGCGCCAGCAGCTTGGGGTTAGACAGCTCCTACGAGCAGTACTTC. Translating gives CASSLGLDSSYEQYF.

This clonotype has a handful of counts. This chain joins TRBV5-1 and TRBJ2-3; TRBD2 matches at 7 bases. V lost 7 bases, J lost 3 bases, and 14 bases stayed unmatched. Germline CDR1 and CDR2: SGHRS and YFSETQ. This CDR3 region has 16 residues. This CDR3 reads CASGLSMGGGTDTQYF. The CDR3 DNA reads TGCGCCAGCGGACTCAGTATGGGCGGGGGAACAGATACGCAGTATTTT.

This clonotype showed up just a few times. The gene calls are TRBV5-1 and TRBJ2-6; 7 bases line up with TRBD2. CDR3 length: 16 residues. V was pared by 4 bases and J by 1 base, with 5 bases of the junction left unmatched. CDR1 is SGHRS and CDR2 is YFSETQ in the germline V gene. The CDR3 sequence is CASSPAGQSGANVLTF. The CDR3 DNA sequence: TGCGCCAGCAGCCCAGCGGGGCAATCTGGGGCCAACGTCCTGACTTTC.

This clonotype was counted between two and nine times. The gene calls are TRBV19 and TRBJ2-2, with TRBD1 matching over 7 bases. Germline V gene sequence: CDR1 LNHDA, CDR2 SQIVND (reference sequence). V shed 4 bases, J shed 2 bases, and the junction held 13 bases outside the gene matches. The length of the CDR3 is 18 residues. The CDR3 DNA follows: TGTGCCAGTAGTACGGACCCCTTACGACAGGGAAACACCGGGGAGCTGTTTTTT. Residues: CASSTDPLRQGNTGELFF.

This clonotype was counted many times. This sequence joins TRBV7-9 and TRBJ2-7, with 7 nucleotides matching TRBD2. This CDR3 is 14 amino acids long. Per germline, CDR1 SEHNR and CDR2 FQNEAQ (reference sequence). Germline trimming cut 2 bases from V and 3 bases from J; bases unmatched to any gene: 4. Written as DNA, the CDR3 is TGTGCCAGCAGCTTACTGTCGGGGGGCTACGAGCAGTACTTC. Its translation is CASSLLSGGYEQYF.

This clonotype was recorded at least ten times. V is TRBV12-3 or TRBV12-4 and J is TRBJ2-1; TRBD2 agrees at 7 bases. V shed 6 bases and J 3 bases; nucleotides not matched to a gene: 11. There are 16 residues in the CDR3. In nucleotides, the CDR3 is TGTGCCAGCAGACGGATGAGCGGGGAGCTCTACAATGAGCAGTTCTTC. Translated: CASRRMSGELYNEQFF.

About this clonotype itself: At one of its ends the junction is not consistent with the germline gene, which may arise from a read error. This chain connects TRBV7-2 to TRBJ1-1; TRBD1 is a possible D gene (5 bases). CDR1 and CDR2 from the germline V gene are SGHTA and FQGNSA. The CDR3 loop spans 11 amino acids. This CDR3 reads CASGGTTAAFF. CDR3 coding DNA: TGTGCCAGCGGAGGGACCACTGCAGCTTTCTTT.

This clonotype was seen only a few times. The CDR3 DNA follows: TGCGCCAGCAGTGAAAGGGGGGCCTACGAGCAGTACTTC. Its translation is CASSERGAYEQYF. The gene calls are TRBV10-1 and TRBJ2-7; D may match TRBD1 or TRBD2 (6 bases each). The germline V and J ends were trimmed by 3 bases and 2 bases, with 8 bases remaining between them. Germline V gene data show CDR1 as WNHNN and CDR2 as SYGVQD (reference sequence). This CDR3 region has 13 residues.

This clonotype was seen many times. For the CDR3, the DNA is TGTGCCAGCATACGGGACCCCGAAGCCGATACGCAGTATTTT. It translates to CASIRDPEADTQYF. V is TRBV2 and J is TRBJ2-3; D may correspond to TRBD1 or TRBD2 (5 bases each). V lost 7 bases and J lost 6, with 17 bases in between. This CDR3 is built from 14 residues. Germline V CDR1 and CDR2: SNHLY, FYNNEI. The full variable domain, rest sourced from reference TRBV2 and TRBJ2-3, is EPEVTQTPSHQVTQMGQEVILRCVPISNHLYFYWYRQILGQKVEFLVSFYNNEISEKSEIFDDQFSVERPDGSNFTLKIRSTKLEDSAMYFCASIRDPEADTQYFGPGTRLTVL.

Many counts were recorded for this clonotype. V usage is TRBV12-3 or TRBV12-4 and J usage is TRBJ1-4; D remains unclear. This CDR3 is 12 amino acids long. V lost 1 base, J lost 5 bases, and 2 bases lay in between. The CDR3 here is CASSLVNEKLFF. CDR3 DNA sequence: TGTGCCAGCAGTTTAGTCAATGAAAAACTGTTTTTT.

This chain uses TRBV28 with TRBJ2-2, with 11 bases fitting TRBD2. The CDR3 loop spans 16 amino acids. Trimming cost V 3 bases and J 1 base; bases outside gene matches: 1. CDR1 and CDR2 from the germline V gene are MDHEN and SYDVKM. The CDR3 DNA follows: TGTGCCAGCAGTTTCGGACTAGCGGGGAACACCGGGGAGCTGTTTTTT. Protein sequence: CASSFGLAGNTGELFF.

In its sample, this clonotype was seen many times. The DNA for the CDR3 is TGTGCCAGCAGCCCCAGGACTAGCGTACAGACCCAGTACTTC. Protein: CASSPRTSVQTQYF. The chain couples TRBV7-9 to TRBJ2-5; the match to TRBD2 covers 9 bases. The CDR3 consists of 14 residues. The ends lost 5 bases at V and 6 bases at J; junction bases unmatched: 7. From germline, CDR1 is SEHNR and CDR2 FQNEAQ (reference sequence).

This clonotype has just a few counts. The gene calls are TRBV12-3 or TRBV12-4 and TRBJ1-3; D is uncertain. The CDR3 sequence is 12 residues long. V was pared by 4 bases and J by 8 bases, with 9 bases between. The CDR3 nucleotides are TGTGCCAGCAGTTCGTTACTACACACCATATATTTT. Residues: CASSSLLHTIYF.